The 22 T cell receptor beta chains reported below all come from one sample, sequenced in a study of T-cell reconstitution after alpha-beta-depleted transplantation in children. The library targeted TCRbeta and was prepared with unique molecular identifiers. One entry per CDR3 protein, called by TCRdb with MiXCR from the PCR reads. Of 530,000 or so distinct CDR3 sequences in the sample, 20% to 30% were seen once. This sample comprised PBMCs, obtained before TCRalphabeta/CD19-depleted stem cell transplant. The receptors were sampled from a boy under two years old with Wiskott-Aldrich syndrome, due to receive a stem cell transplant.

This clonotype was observed a handful of times. DNA of the CDR3: TGCGCCAGCATTGAGGGCCCTGGGGCCAACGTCCTGACTTTC. It codes for CASIEGPGANVLTF. V and J are TRBV5-1 and TRBJ2-6; a weak D match, TRBD2 (5 bases). The CDR3 runs 14 residues. V lost 6 bases and J 2 bases, leaving 9 bases between the germline ends. Germline CDR1 reads SGHRS; CDR2 reads YFSETQ.

The rearrangement links TRBV5-1 to TRBJ2-1, with 10 bases matching TRBD1. Germline V gene lookup returns CDR1 SGHRS and CDR2 YFSETQ. The CDR3 loop spans 14 amino acids. The junction had 9 bases not matched to a gene; V was cut back by 7 bases and J by 8 bases. The CDR3 DNA reads TGCGCCAGCGGGAGACAGGGGGCTAGGGATGAGCAGTTCTTC. Its translation is CASGRQGARDEQFF.

This clonotype was seen just once. The chain joins TRBV20-1 to TRBJ2-3, with TRBD2 matching over 7 bases. The CDR3 has 16 amino acids. The germline V gene encodes CDR1 DFQATT and CDR2 SNEGSKA (reference sequence). CDR3 residues: CSAPSSPGLLRDTQYF. The DNA for the CDR3 is TGCAGCGCCCCATCGTCCCCGGGACTACTGAGGGATACGCAGTATTTT.

This chain uses TRBV12-3 or TRBV12-4 with TRBJ2-1, with TRBD1 as a possible D gene (5 bases). V was shortened by 10 bases and J by 8 bases, with 18 bases between the two germline ends. The CDR3 sequence is 13 residues long. The CDR3 is CATSAGQTYEQFF. CDR3 DNA: TGTGCCACATCGGCCGGACAAACTTATGAGCAGTTCTTC.

The chain joins TRBV4-1 to TRBJ1-4; 7 bases line up with TRBD1. With 1 base clipped from V and 7 bases from J, the junction kept 12 bases outside the gene matches. The length of the CDR3 is 17 residues. Germline V lookup: CDR1 MGHRA, CDR2 YSYEKL. CDR3 sequence (DNA): TGCGCCAGCAGCCAAGTGACCCCGACAGGGTATGGTGAAAAACTGTTTTTT. Amino acids: CASSQVTPTGYGEKLFF.

This clonotype appeared a single time. The chain joins TRBV18 to TRBJ1-1; TRBD1 is a possible D gene (5 bases). Germline V gene sequence: CDR1 KGHSH, CDR2 LQKENI. The CDR3 is made up of 15 amino acids. Trimming removed 5 bases from V and 5 bases from J, with 18 bases in between. DNA for the CDR3: TGTGCCAGCTCATCAAATAGAGCCTCAGGGACTGAAGCTTTCTTT. As protein: CASSSNRASGTEAFF. Full variable domain (missing parts from reference TRBV18 and TRBJ1-1): NAGVMQNPRHLVRRRGQEARLRCSPMKGHSHVYWYRQLPEEGLKFMVYLQKENIIDESGMPKERFSAEFPKEGPSILRIQQVVRGDSAAYFCASSSNRASGTEAFFGQGTRLTVV.

This clonotype was counted only a few times. CDR3 protein: CASTEGGADTEAFF. DNA of the CDR3: TGTGCCAGCACGGAGGGGGGGGCGGACACTGAAGCTTTCTTT. The rearrangement uses TRBV6-1 and TRBJ1-1; D may be TRBD1 (6 bases). The CDR3 covers 14 residues. CDR1 and CDR2 from the germline V gene are MNHNS and SASEGT. V was trimmed by 7 bases and J by 3 bases, leaving 15 bases between them.

There are a few counts of this clonotype. The chain employs TRBV10-3 and TRBJ2-2; 11 bases match TRBD1. V lost 5 bases, J lost 4 bases, and 3 bases stayed unmatched. The CDR3 loop spans 15 amino acids. The V gene's germline CDR1 is ENHRY and CDR2 SYGVKD. The CDR3 sequence: CAISSGTGGTGELFF. For the CDR3, the DNA is TGTGCCATCAGTTCAGGGACAGGGGGCACCGGGGAGCTGTTTTTT.

The chain is built from TRBV5-1 and TRBJ2-1; possibly TRBD2 for D (5 bases). Germline CDR1 and CDR2: SGHRS and YFSETQ. V lost 4 bases and J lost 15, with 26 bases in between. The CDR3 runs 15 residues. The CDR3 here is CASSPMGRLAPASFF. The CDR3 nucleotides are TGCGCCAGCAGCCCAATGGGTCGTCTAGCCCCCGCTTCGTTCTTC.

The V call is TRBV20-1, the J call TRBJ2-1; 7 bases agree with TRBD2. The CDR3 loop spans 19 amino acids. From germline, CDR1 is DFQATT and CDR2 SNEGSKA (reference sequence). The trim removed 3 bases at V and 0 bases at J, leaving 17 bases unmatched. CDR3 coding DNA: TGCAGTGCTAGGGAACTAGCGACTTCCTCGATTAGCTCCTACAATGAGCAGTTCTTC. Amino acids: CSARELATSSISSYNEQFF.

The rearrangement links TRBV12-3 or TRBV12-4 to TRBJ1-1, with D possibly TRBD1 on 5 matching bases. Trimming pared 7 bases from V and 4 bases from J, leaving 19 bases between. CDR3 length: 15 residues. Here the CDR3 DNA reads TGTGCCAGCATTAGAGACGGGACTGCTGGCACTGAAGCTTTCTTT. It yields the protein CASIRDGTAGTEAFF.

This sequence joins TRBV12-3 or TRBV12-4 and TRBJ2-5; D not resolved. The germline V and J ends were trimmed by 5 bases and 1 base, with 11 bases remaining between them. This CDR3 is 14 amino acids long. The CDR3 protein is CASSPSSSQETQYF. CDR3 DNA sequence: TGTGCCAGCAGTCCCAGTTCATCCCAAGAGACCCAGTACTTC.

The chain combines TRBV5-1 with TRBJ2-3; 10 nucleotides align to TRBD2. Trimming removed 3 bases from V and 5 bases from J; junction bases left unmatched: 9. CDR1 is SGHRS, CDR2 YFSETQ, per germline. CDR3 length: 16 residues. The CDR3 coding sequence is TGCGCCAGCAGCTATTCCAGCGGGAGGGCCCTAGATACGCAGTATTTT. It translates to CASSYSSGRALDTQYF. The variable domain in full, completed from reference TRBV5-1 and TRBJ2-3, reads KAGVTQTPRYLIKTRGQQVTLSCSPISGHRSVSWYQQTPGQGLQFLFEYFSETQRNKGNFPGRFSGRQFSNSRSEMNVSTLELGDSALYLCASSYSSGRALDTQYFGPGTRLTVL.

This chain connects TRBV2 to TRBJ2-1, with 9 bases lining up with TRBD2. With 5 bases clipped from V and 6 bases from J, the junction kept 8 bases outside the gene matches. The CDR3 has 15 amino acids. Germline V gene data show CDR1 as SNHLY and CDR2 as FYNNEI. CDR3 sequence (DNA): TGTGCCAGCAGTTCTATGGGACTAGCCGTCAATGAGCAGTTCTTC. As protein: CASSSMGLAVNEQFF.

This clonotype was found a few times. A read error may produce the germline difference seen at one junction end. The chain joins TRBV7-2 to TRBJ1-1, with TRBD1 as a possible D gene (6 bases). From germline, CDR1 is SGHTA and CDR2 FQGNSA. The CDR3 length is 13 residues. The CDR3 protein is CASTLGQGTEAFF. The CDR3 DNA is TGTGCCAGCACCTTAGGGCAGGGGACGGAAGCTTTCTTT. Looking up the rest from reference TRBV7-2 and TRBJ1-1 gives the full variable domain: GAGVSQSPSNKVTEKGKDVELRCDPISGHTALYWYRQSLGQGLEFLIYFQGNSAPDKSGLPSDRFSAERTGGSVSTLTIQRTQQEDSAVYLCASTLGQGTEAFFGQGTRLTVV.

The chain has TRBV20-1 and TRBJ1-4; the D gene is possibly TRBD1 (6 bases). This CDR3 has 14 residues. Germline-derived CDR1 and CDR2 are DFQATT and SNEGSKA (reference sequence). V was cut by 5 bases and J by 8 bases, with 18 bases left in between. The CDR3 nucleotides are TGCAGTGCTCTCAAGAGGGAGGGGGGAGAAAAACTGTTTTTT. Protein: CSALKREGGEKLFF.

In its sample, this clonotype was seen a few times. The genes are TRBV12-3 or TRBV12-4 and TRBJ1-3; perhaps TRBD1 as D (6 bases). Trimming stripped 6 bases from V and 11 bases from J, with 14 bases between. The CDR3 sequence is 12 residues long. In nucleotides, the CDR3 is TGTGCCAGCAGGCCGGGGGGGCGCGCCATATATTTT. Translation: CASRPGGRAIYF.

This rearrangement joins TRBV12-3 or TRBV12-4 to TRBJ2-1; D is ambiguous. The CDR3 loop spans 13 amino acids. V lost 2 bases and J lost 5, with 7 bases in between. The CDR3 DNA reads TGTGCCAGCAGTTTAAAACGGAACAATGAGCAGTTCTTC. This encodes CASSLKRNNEQFF.

The chain links TRBV5-1 to TRBJ2-5; maybe TRBD2 (5 bases). This CDR3 is 15 amino acids long. Germline V lookup: CDR1 SGHRS, CDR2 YFSETQ. With 0 bases removed from V and 1 base from J, the gap between germline ends came to 10 bases. The CDR3 coding sequence is TGCGCCAGCAGCTTGGGGGAAGCGGCCCAAGAGACCCAGTACTTC. Amino acid sequence: CASSLGEAAQETQYF.

The chain joins TRBV4-1 to TRBJ2-7; D is undetermined. V lost 1 base and J 5 bases, leaving 18 bases between the germline ends. The CDR3 runs 16 residues. Looked up from germline, CDR1 is MGHRA and CDR2 is YSYEKL. In nucleotides, the CDR3 is TGCGCCAGCAGCCAAGTTCCATACCTAGTTTCTGACGAGCAGTACTTC. This sequence encodes CASSQVPYLVSDEQYF.

The rearrangement links TRBV30 to TRBJ1-3, with 7 bases that match TRBD1. Germline loops: CDR1 GTSNPN, CDR2 SVGIG (reference sequence). With 2 bases clipped from V and 4 bases from J, the junction kept 8 bases outside the gene matches. The CDR3 is 15 amino acids. The CDR3 protein is CAWSRDSGQGNTIYF. DNA of the CDR3: TGTGCCTGGAGTCGCGATTCGGGACAGGGAAACACCATATATTTT.

This rearrangement joins TRBV5-1 to TRBJ1-1; 7 positions agree with TRBD1. There are 17 residues in the CDR3. V lost 1 base, J lost 3 bases, and 12 bases stayed unmatched. The V gene's germline CDR1 is SGHRS and CDR2 YFSETQ. CDR3 in DNA: TGCGCCAGCAGCTTGACTCGACAGGGACGGGGGCACACTGAAGCTTTCTTT. Encoded protein: CASSLTRQGRGHTEAFF.